The text below deals with one TCR beta chain. Its specificity is unknown. Each TRB cDNA library was prepared by 5' RACE (with UMI labels). TCRdb reprocessed the 5' RACE reads, keeping one entry per CDR3 protein, no DNA. In all, the sample yields about 150,000 distinct CDR3 sequences. This CDR3 is built from 14 residues. CDR1 and CDR2 (germline): SGHRS, YFSETQ. This entry belongs to a study of CXCR3-negative and CXCR3-positive naive CD8 T cells. Sorts that each held around 300,000 cells were run in triplicate for every CD8+ T cell subset. Whole-study findings and limits: Similarly elevated diversity marked both naive subsets, with memory CD8+ cells showing far lower diversity. Cryopreservation partially lowered CXCR3 expression, so most assays used fresh PBMCs. TRB CDR3s were more hydrophobic in CXCR3-positive than in CXCR3-negative naive cells. Both naive subsets carried similar amounts of surface CD5, so TCR strength was inferred from TRB CDR3 properties.

This receptor was identified in a human donor in good health. Some clones in this sample may be carry-over from other donors' samples. Sequencing input: naive CXCR3+ CD8+ T cells from blood. Subset: CD45RO-CCR7+CD27+CD95- naive CD8+ T cells expressing CXCR3 (TNR3+). The J gene is TRBJ2-7, the V gene TRBV5-1; TCRdb gives TRBD1 as the D gene, but with no DNA this cannot be confirmed. CDR3 residues: CASSWRGAGYEQYF.